What follows are 5 T cell receptor beta chains derived from one specimen sequenced in a study of blood T cell repertoires in COVID-19. Here immunoSEQ multiplex PCR was the method, and the copy in TCRdb shows in-frame clones only, minus some. The table records about 60,000 clones, about 75% of them present only once. Sequences were obtained from peripheral blood. Receptors were obtained from a human donor in a cohort sampled during active COVID-19.

V usage is TRBV6-1 and J usage is TRBJ2-5; a possible D gene is TRBD2 (5 bases). V was clipped by 2 bases and J by 7 bases, with 14 bases between them. This CDR3 has 14 amino acids. Per the germline V gene, CDR1 is MNHNS and CDR2 is SASEGT. In DNA form, the CDR3 reads TGTGCCAGCAGTGAACTAAGCGGAGGCCCGACCCAGTACTTC. It yields the protein CASSELSGGPTQYF.

This clone was seen many times. The chain links TRBV4-1 to TRBJ1-3, with 7 bases aligning to TRBD1. Germline CDR1 MGHRA, CDR2 YSYEKL. V lost 0 bases, J lost 0 bases, and 2 bases stayed unmatched. This CDR3 is built from 16 residues. The CDR3 region has the DNA TGCGCCAGCAGCCAAGATACAGGGGACTCTGGAAACACCATATATTTT. Translating it yields CASSQDTGDSGNTIYF.

The chain recombines TRBV5-6 with TRBJ2-5, with 8 nucleotides matching TRBD1. This CDR3 has 14 residues. With 4 bases clipped from V and 5 bases from J, the junction kept 7 bases outside the gene matches. Germline loops: CDR1 SGHDT, CDR2 YYEEEE. CDR3 bases: TGTGCCAGCAGCGTCCAGGGGGCGGAGGAGACCCAGTACTTC. Translation: CASSVQGAEETQYF.

As regards this clone: This may be a read error, as it is one base from a much larger clone. Additional DNA sequences in this sample encode the identical CDR3. The gene calls are TRBV10-3 and TRBJ2-2, with 8 bases fitting TRBD1. This CDR3 is built from 17 residues. Per the germline V gene, CDR1 is ENHRY and CDR2 is SYGVKD. The V and J ends lost 5 bases and 6 bases, in that order; junction bases with no gene match: 14. CDR3 region: CAISPQIAGTGPGELFF. CDR3 DNA: TGTGCCATCAGTCCCCAAATAGCCGGGACAGGCCCCGGGGAGCTGTTTTTT.

This clone appeared a single time. The chain uses TRBV7-2 and TRBJ2-7; 9 nucleotides align to TRBD2. This CDR3 has 15 residues. The germline CDR1 and CDR2 sequences are SGHTA and FQGNSA. The junction had 7 bases not matched to a gene; V was cut back by 1 base and J by 6 bases. CDR3 protein: CASSLEAGGPTEQYF. DNA of the CDR3: TGTGCCAGCAGCTTAGAGGCGGGGGGGCCGACCGAGCAGTACTTC.